The clone carrying this T cell receptor (beta chain) was picked up one time. These data are taken from a study of T cell changes during pregnancy in multiple sclerosis. Clones were read by immunoSEQ multiplex PCR, and TCRdb kept only the in-frame ones, dropping some. The sample has approximately 18,000 clones; about 90% are singletons. The CDR3 has 14 amino acids. Trimming cost V 3 bases and J 6 bases; bases outside gene matches: 4. The V gene's germline CDR1 is MNHEY and CDR2 SMNVEV (reference sequence). This TCR was recovered from a female donor in good health, enrolled as a control in a pregnancy study. The sample consisted of CD8+ T cells from peripheral blood mononuclear cells, taken in the third trimester of pregnancy. The rearrangement joins TRBV27 to TRBJ2-7; 11 positions agree with TRBD1. CDR3 protein: CASSFGTGGFEQYF. In DNA, the CDR3 is TGTGCCAGCAGTTTCGGGACAGGGGGTTTCGAGCAGTACTTC.